One T cell receptor (beta chain) is described in this entry. Ten or more counts support this clonotype. The specificity of this receptor is unknown. Base qualities were left out, and no much larger clone turns up one base away. The TCR beta CDR3 regions were amplified from the RNA transcripts. A first-round RT-PCR of the TCR CDR3 used the HTBI primer set with the Qiagen OneStep RT-PCR kit. Libraries were constructed in a second round of multiplex PCR, after which size selection and purification were carried out. Sequencing of the libraries was done on an Illumina HiSeq2000 using paired-end 100 bp reads. Per the source publication's procedure: SOAPnuke was used to process the raw data, throwing out any read that contained adapters or uncalled bases, had a mean Phred below 15, or lacked an exact constant-primer or identifier match. High-quality paired reads were merged using COPE v1.2.5, and each unique nucleotide sequence was defined as a clonotype. MiTCR v1.1 was used to align clonotypes to the IMGT TRBV, TRBD and TRBJ reference segments. Analysis was restricted to V-J combinations with a frequency above 0.0001, which covered 98% to 99.2% of repertoires. A TCS score was defined as the ratio of F50 (clonal expansion) to E x V (chaos), with BLOSUM62-based TCRdist applied between CDR3 peptides within each V-J. Welch's t-statistics and random forest reduced around 520 V-J features to roughly 13, which were used in a naive Bayes classifier (R e1071). The similarity between thyroid and blood repertoires was quantified using the Morisita-Horn index. In TCRdb, the public reads were trimmed at Q25 with fastp and aligned with MiXCR, with productive beta chains retained. Rows with a matching CDR3 protein are joined into one entry that keeps the most common DNA and genes. The V and J calls reflect TCRdb's pipeline rather than the authors' work. The sample includes 640,000 or so distinct CDR3 sequences, with about 14% observed a single time. Together, the top ten hold about 4% of the sample.

This sample is drawn from a study of T cells in Graves' hyperthyroidism and ophthalmopathy (dated by TCRdb to between 2017 and 2020). Looking at the study overall: Peripheral blood was collected at initial diagnosis, before any treatment. A discovery cohort of 95 to 100 patients, approximately 45 with Graves' ophthalmopathy and approximately 57 with stable Graves' hyperthyroidism, was used to find distinguishing TCR V-J signatures. Prospective prediction of ophthalmopathy was tested in an independent validation cohort of 18 to 20 hyperthyroidism patients and around 16 patients who later progressed to ophthalmopathy. The 100 or so discovery patients were randomly split 7:3 into training and test sets. In addition, the study compared T-cell repertoires in thyroid tissue and in blood from six Graves' hyperthyroidism patients. After sampling, hyperthyroidism patients received methimazole starting at 30 mg daily, and ophthalmopathy patients received high-dose intravenous methylprednisolone. The paper reports TCR Vbeta CDR3 sequencing of more than 120 peripheral blood samples: under 45 ophthalmopathy, fewer than 80 hyperthyroidism and 17 progressor patients. What the work shows at the level of the full study, not this receptor alone: Sample size was not statistically predetermined, and blinding of investigators to group allocation was not performed. In validation, the model predicted progression to ophthalmopathy with 55% to 71% sensitivity and about 72% specificity, a median of about 6 months before onset. In cross-validation, a model built on a 13 V-J signature told ophthalmopathy apart from stable hyperthyroidism with under 90% sensitivity and roughly 82% specificity, and in testing the same model reached 80%/75%. Most expanded thyroid clonotypes (frequency above 0.001) were also found in blood, which suggests that blood repertoires may mirror thyroid immune responses.

Moderately to severely active disease, a Clinical Activity Score of at least 3, a NOSPECS grade of at least 4, and a duration under 3 months were present in ophthalmopathy patients. Patients with uncontrolled infections, other autoimmune diseases, pregnancy or lactation were excluded. Clinical symptoms, serum thyroxine and TRAb, thyroid ultrasound, and orbital computed tomography formed the basis for the diagnoses. Ficoll-Paque density gradient centrifugation was used to isolate PBMCs from under 11 ml of fresh peripheral blood. Trizol reagent was used to extract total RNA, and RNA quality was then checked on an Agilent 2100 Bioanalyzer. V was cut back by 10 bases and J by 3 bases, leaving a gap of 15 bases between them. Measured from the cysteine to the phenylalanine, the CDR3 is 13 residues long. CDR3 DNA only is kept here, 39 bases in frame from base 1.

Specimen: blood. Here the chain combines TRBV12-3 or TRBV12-4 and TRBJ1-1; possibly the D gene is TRBD1, per 5 matching bases. This TCR came from a woman in her forties with Graves' ophthalmopathy. Here is the DNA: TGTGCCAACAGATTACAGGTTGACACTGAAGCTTTCTTT. Its protein is CANRLQVDTEAFF.